The sequence of this TCR beta chain was determined in a study of T cells in Graves' hyperthyroidism and ophthalmopathy. The ends were cut back, 7 bases at V and 3 bases at J, with 13 bases in the middle. This CDR3 region has 13 residues. The germline gives CDR1 SEHNR, CDR2 FQNEAQ (reference sequence). This clonotype was detected ten times or more. Researchers amplified the TCR beta CDR3 regions from RNA transcripts. RT-PCR in the first round (using the HTBI primer set) targeted the TCR CDR3. TCRdb reprocessed the multiplex PCR reads via MiXCR and lists one record per CDR3 protein. The table has about 840,000 distinct CDR3 sequences, approximately 40% seen once. Aged 18 to 65, the patients had hyperthyroidism that was newly diagnosed and had lasted under 2 months.

V and J are TRBV7-9 and TRBJ2-7; D gene unclear. The clonotype comes from a man aged 18 to 30 with Graves' hyperthyroidism. The specimen was blood. DNA for the CDR3: TGTGCCAGCACCGCGCCATGGGACTACGAGCAGTACTTC. Encoded protein: CASTAPWDYEQYF.